The clone carrying this T cell receptor beta chain appeared many times. Its specificity is unknown. Germline CDR1 and CDR2: LGHNA and YSLEER. Deletions cut 1 base from V and 7 bases from J, with 7 bases between. The CDR3 has 13 residues. The data originate from a study of read filtering for tumor transcriptome and immune sequencing. Study information: The cohort had roughly 16 men and about 15 women aged about 45 to 80, mean about 70 years. By R-ISS, stages I, II and III held around 8, 16 and 7 patients. Transcriptome libraries were built from DNase-treated RNA. Study-wide points: Correlation between methods rose after single-read clonotypes were removed.

The library was built from roughly 400 ng RNA with molecular barcoded adaptors for alpha/delta and beta/gamma chains. MiXCR, run by TCRdb on the reads, gives a single entry per CDR3 protein. Of around 130,000 distinct CDR3 sequences in the sample, under 15% were seen once. The J gene is TRBJ2-2, the V gene TRBV4-3; D ambiguous. This TCR was sampled from a donor aged 40 or over with multiple myeloma. The sequencing input was a population of CD138-negative cells sorted from bone marrow. CDR3 in amino acids: CASSQGGGGELFF. CDR3 in DNA: TGCGCCAGCAGCCAAGGCGGTGGCGGGGAGCTGTTTTTT.